Below are 2 T cell receptor beta chains sequenced from a single sample in a study of CD8 T cells in Susac syndrome. cDNA came from about 0.46 to 1 ug RNA primed by random hexamers. TCRdb itself ran the immunoSEQ multiplex PCR reads through MiXCR, one entry per CDR3 protein. The sample has some 190,000 distinct CDR3 sequences, approximately 93% seen once. The sample was CD4+ T cells from PBMCs. Receptors were obtained from a human donor in good health.

This clonotype showed up just once. In nucleotides, the CDR3 is TGTGCCAGTAGACAGGAGGTTGACACTGAAGCTTTCTTT. It translates to CASRQEVDTEAFF. The V call is TRBV19, the J call TRBJ1-1; a possible D gene is TRBD1 (5 bases). V dropped 6 bases and J dropped 3 bases, with 11 bases sitting between them. The germline V gene encodes CDR1 LNHDA and CDR2 SQIVND (reference sequence). The CDR3 covers 13 residues.

The V gene is TRBV19, the J gene TRBJ2-3; 7 bases map to TRBD2. The ends lost 3 bases at V and 0 bases at J; junction bases unmatched: 9. The CDR3 has 17 amino acids. Per germline, CDR1 LNHDA and CDR2 SQIVND (reference sequence). CDR3 loop: CASSIEFRRGSTDTQYF. For the CDR3, the DNA is TGTGCCAGTAGTATTGAGTTTCGGCGGGGGAGCACAGATACGCAGTATTTT.